Listed below are T cell receptor beta chains from one sample, sequenced in a study of blood T cell repertoires in COVID-19. Some clones are missing from TCRdb's copy, which holds only in-frame ones; the method was immunoSEQ multiplex PCR. The data contain about 290,000 clones, 85% of them seen just once; the ten biggest clones take up about 4%. The sequenced sample was peripheral blood. The receptors stem from a woman aged 50 to 60 with active or convalescent COVID-19. Each CDR3 is given with its conserved first and last residue. The order of the fields is J gene, D gene, clone size, V gene, CDR3 protein, CDR3 DNA. D genes are given only for firm matches. A clone size is listed for some rows: how often the clone was seen (once, few, many), or a class if it is expanded.

j_gene: TRBJ2-1; d_gene: TRBD2; abundance: NA; v_gene: TRBV5-4; CDR3aa: CASTTAGRGYNEQFF; CDR3nt: TGTGCCAGCACCACAGCGGGGAGGGGATACAATGAGCAGTTCTTC
j_gene: TRBJ1-2; d_gene: NA; abundance: NA; v_gene: TRBV25-1; CDR3aa: CASSVGLSTGYTF; CDR3nt: TGTGCCAGCAGTGTGGGGCTCAGTACTGGCTACACCTTC
j_gene: TRBJ2-5; d_gene: NA; abundance: NA; v_gene: TRBV20-1; CDR3aa: CSAPLTSTQYF; CDR3nt: TGCAGTGCTCCGTTGACTAGTACCCAGTACTTC
j_gene: TRBJ1-1; d_gene: TRBD1; abundance: NA; v_gene: TRBV30; CDR3aa: CAWINRGIGNTEAFF; CDR3nt: TGTGCCTGGATAAACAGGGGGATAGGGAACACTGAAGCTTTCTTT
j_gene: TRBJ1-1; d_gene: TRBD1; abundance: NA; v_gene: TRBV4-1; CDR3aa: CASSPHRGRNTEAFF; CDR3nt: TGCGCCAGCAGCCCCCACAGGGGACGAAACACTGAAGCTTTCTTT
j_gene: TRBJ2-2; d_gene: NA; abundance: few; v_gene: TRBV2; CDR3aa: CASSDRLSGGELFF; CDR3nt: TGTGCCAGCAGTGATCGGCTATCGGGAGGGGAGCTGTTTTTT
j_gene: TRBJ1-2; d_gene: TRBD1; abundance: NA; v_gene: TRBV5-8; CDR3aa: CASTDDRGTVWRYTF; CDR3nt: TGTGCCAGCACCGACGACAGGGGGACCGTTTGGCGCTACACCTTC
j_gene: TRBJ2-4; d_gene: TRBD1; abundance: NA; v_gene: TRBV9; CDR3aa: CASSVGGTGFKNIQYF; CDR3nt: TGTGCCAGCAGCGTAGGAGGGACAGGGTTCAAAAACATTCAGTACTTC
j_gene: TRBJ1-2; d_gene: NA; abundance: NA; v_gene: TRBV30; CDR3aa: CASTAGWNYGYTF; CDR3nt: TGTGCCTCCACGGCCGGGTGGAACTATGGCTACACCTTC
j_gene: TRBJ1-6; d_gene: NA; abundance: NA; v_gene: TRBV6-5; CDR3aa: CASSSQGHSPLHF; CDR3nt: TGTGCCAGCAGTTCCCAGGGTCATTCACCCCTCCACTTT
j_gene: TRBJ2-1; d_gene: NA; abundance: once; v_gene: TRBV5-4; CDR3aa: CASSPGSRNEQFF; CDR3nt: TGTGCCAGCAGCCCGGGGAGTCGTAATGAGCAGTTCTTC
j_gene: TRBJ1-1; d_gene: NA; abundance: few; v_gene: TRBV28; CDR3aa: CASTSRTGGISEAFF; CDR3nt: TGTGCCAGCACCTCAAGAACGGGGGGCATCTCGGAAGCTTTCTTT
j_gene: TRBJ1-5; d_gene: NA; abundance: NA; v_gene: TRBV19; CDR3aa: CASTYEGGNQPQHF; CDR3nt: TGTGCCAGTACGTATGAGGGCGGCAATCAGCCCCAGCATTTT
j_gene: TRBJ1-1; d_gene: NA; abundance: NA; v_gene: TRBV5-1; CDR3aa: CASSFNPGMNTEAFF; CDR3nt: TGCGCCAGCAGCTTTAATCCAGGGATGAACACTGAAGCTTTCTTT
j_gene: TRBJ1-2; d_gene: NA; abundance: NA; v_gene: TRBV6-1; CDR3aa: CASSEGGTRLNYGYTF; CDR3nt: TGTGCCAGCAGTGAAGGGGGGACAAGGCTTAACTATGGCTACACCTTC
j_gene: TRBJ1-3; d_gene: TRBD1; abundance: NA; v_gene: TRBV5-1; CDR3aa: CASSRMTGSSGNTIYF; CDR3nt: TGCGCCAGCAGCAGAATGACAGGGAGCTCTGGAAACACCATATATTTT
j_gene: TRBJ2-1; d_gene: NA; abundance: NA; v_gene: TRBV27; CDR3aa: CASSRPGVVGEQFF; CDR3nt: TGTGCCAGCAGTCGCCCCGGTGTGGTCGGTGAGCAGTTCTTC
j_gene: TRBJ2-7; d_gene: TRBD2; abundance: NA; v_gene: TRBV5-5; CDR3aa: CASSPRLAGATYEQYF; CDR3nt: TGTGCCAGCAGCCCCCGACTAGCGGGGGCGACCTACGAGCAGTACTTC
j_gene: TRBJ1-1; d_gene: TRBD1; abundance: NA; v_gene: TRBV28; CDR3aa: CASSRDRVEAFF; CDR3nt: TGTGCCAGCAGTCGGGACAGGGTCGAAGCTTTCTTT
j_gene: TRBJ1-1; d_gene: TRBD1; abundance: NA; v_gene: TRBV7-9; CDR3aa: CASSAARGAFF; CDR3nt: TGTGCCAGCAGCGCCGCCAGGGGGGCTTTCTTT
j_gene: TRBJ1-1; d_gene: NA; abundance: NA; v_gene: TRBV2; CDR3aa: CASSPWGSAEAFF; CDR3nt: TGTGCCAGCAGTCCGTGGGGTAGCGCTGAAGCTTTCTTT
j_gene: TRBJ2-7; d_gene: TRBD2; abundance: NA; v_gene: TRBV7-3; CDR3aa: CASSLVSGSPDEQYF; CDR3nt: TGTGCCAGCAGTTTAGTTAGCGGGAGTCCCGACGAGCAGTACTTC
j_gene: TRBJ1-1; d_gene: NA; abundance: NA; v_gene: TRBV19; CDR3aa: CASSMVLNTEAFF; CDR3nt: TGTGCCAGTAGTATGGTACTAAACACTGAAGCTTTCTTT
j_gene: TRBJ1-2; d_gene: TRBD1; abundance: NA; v_gene: TRBV4-1; CDR3aa: CASSLDGQGDNGYTF; CDR3nt: TGCGCCAGCAGCCTTGACGGACAGGGGGACAATGGCTACACCTTC
j_gene: TRBJ2-3; d_gene: NA; abundance: NA; v_gene: TRBV3-1/TRBV3-2; CDR3aa: CASSHGRSLTDTQYF; CDR3nt: TGTGCCAGCAGCCATGGGAGGAGTCTCACAGATACGCAGTATTTT
j_gene: TRBJ2-3; d_gene: TRBD2; abundance: NA; v_gene: TRBV28; CDR3aa: CASSGSEREATDTQYF; CDR3nt: TGTGCCAGCAGTGGCTCGGAGCGGGAGGCCACAGATACGCAGTATTTT
j_gene: TRBJ2-7; d_gene: TRBD2; abundance: NA; v_gene: TRBV10-1; CDR3aa: CASSELAGEAEQYF; CDR3nt: TGCGCCAGCAGTGAACTAGCGGGAGAAGCCGAGCAGTACTTC
j_gene: TRBJ1-6; d_gene: NA; abundance: NA; v_gene: TRBV7-9; CDR3aa: CASRHIASGLDSPLHF; CDR3nt: TGTGCCAGCAGACATATCGCGTCGGGACTGGATTCACCCCTCCACTTT
j_gene: TRBJ2-7; d_gene: TRBD2; abundance: NA; v_gene: TRBV28; CDR3aa: CASSSIRTSGRVEQYF; CDR3nt: TGTGCCAGCAGTTCGATCCGGACTAGCGGGAGGGTCGAGCAGTACTTC
j_gene: TRBJ2-3; d_gene: TRBD2; abundance: NA; v_gene: TRBV5-5; CDR3aa: CASSVAGWDTDTQYF; CDR3nt: TGTGCCAGCAGCGTAGCGGGTTGGGACACAGATACGCAGTATTTT
j_gene: TRBJ2-1; d_gene: TRBD2; abundance: once; v_gene: TRBV4-2; CDR3aa: CASTDGPRASGRARRSYNEQFF; CDR3nt: TGTGCCAGCACCGATGGCCCCCGGGCTAGCGGGAGGGCCAGGAGGTCCTACAATGAGCAGTTCTTC
j_gene: TRBJ1-3; d_gene: NA; abundance: few; v_gene: TRBV6-5; CDR3aa: CASRGLGNTIYF; CDR3nt: TGTGCCAGCAGGGGGCTAGGAAACACCATATATTTT
j_gene: TRBJ2-7; d_gene: TRBD2; abundance: NA; v_gene: TRBV28; CDR3aa: CASGPPGLALEQYF; CDR3nt: TGTGCCAGCGGCCCGCCGGGACTAGCGCTCGAGCAGTACTTC
j_gene: TRBJ2-1; d_gene: NA; abundance: NA; v_gene: TRBV18; CDR3aa: CASSRDSSNEQFF; CDR3nt: TGTGCCAGCTCGCGGGACAGCAGCAATGAGCAGTTCTTC
j_gene: TRBJ1-3; d_gene: TRBD1; abundance: NA; v_gene: TRBV5-5; CDR3aa: CASRFGQASGNTIYF; CDR3nt: TGTGCCAGCAGATTCGGACAGGCGTCCGGAAACACCATATATTTT
j_gene: TRBJ2-3; d_gene: TRBD1; abundance: once; v_gene: TRBV5-1; CDR3aa: CASSLGDRDTDTQYF; CDR3nt: TGCGCCAGCAGCTTAGGGGACAGGGACACAGATACGCAGTATTTT
j_gene: TRBJ2-1; d_gene: TRBD2; abundance: NA; v_gene: TRBV25-1; CDR3aa: CASSESGEGSYNEQFF; CDR3nt: TGTGCCAGCAGTGAATCGGGGGAGGGATCCTACAATGAGCAGTTCTTC
j_gene: TRBJ1-1; d_gene: NA; abundance: NA; v_gene: TRBV13; CDR3aa: CASSPQGRATEAFF; CDR3nt: TGTGCCAGCAGCCCGCAGGGCAGGGCCACTGAAGCTTTCTTT
j_gene: TRBJ2-5; d_gene: NA; abundance: NA; v_gene: TRBV21-1; CDR3aa: CASSTQGGQETQYF; CDR3nt: TGTGCCAGCAGCACTCAGGGGGGTCAAGAGACCCAGTACTTC
j_gene: TRBJ1-6; d_gene: TRBD1; abundance: NA; v_gene: TRBV25-1; CDR3aa: CASSAQGGSPLHF; CDR3nt: TGTGCCAGCAGTGCCCAAGGGGGCTCACCCCTCCACTTT
j_gene: TRBJ2-2; d_gene: TRBD1; abundance: NA; v_gene: TRBV2; CDR3aa: CASRPGQGLGELFF; CDR3nt: TGTGCCAGCAGGCCGGGACAGGGGTTGGGGGAGCTGTTTTTT
j_gene: TRBJ2-7; d_gene: TRBD1; abundance: NA; v_gene: TRBV29-1; CDR3aa: CSGRQGPSEQYF; CDR3nt: TGCAGCGGTCGACAGGGTCCCAGCGAGCAGTACTTC
j_gene: TRBJ2-2; d_gene: TRBD2; abundance: NA; v_gene: TRBV4-2; CDR3aa: CASSRRLAGGPDTGELFF; CDR3nt: TGTGCCAGCAGCCGACGTCTAGCGGGAGGGCCCGACACCGGGGAGCTGTTTTTT
j_gene: TRBJ1-1; d_gene: NA; abundance: few; v_gene: TRBV6-5; CDR3aa: CASSKRSTEAFF; CDR3nt: TGTGCCAGCAGTAAGAGGTCCACTGAAGCTTTCTTT